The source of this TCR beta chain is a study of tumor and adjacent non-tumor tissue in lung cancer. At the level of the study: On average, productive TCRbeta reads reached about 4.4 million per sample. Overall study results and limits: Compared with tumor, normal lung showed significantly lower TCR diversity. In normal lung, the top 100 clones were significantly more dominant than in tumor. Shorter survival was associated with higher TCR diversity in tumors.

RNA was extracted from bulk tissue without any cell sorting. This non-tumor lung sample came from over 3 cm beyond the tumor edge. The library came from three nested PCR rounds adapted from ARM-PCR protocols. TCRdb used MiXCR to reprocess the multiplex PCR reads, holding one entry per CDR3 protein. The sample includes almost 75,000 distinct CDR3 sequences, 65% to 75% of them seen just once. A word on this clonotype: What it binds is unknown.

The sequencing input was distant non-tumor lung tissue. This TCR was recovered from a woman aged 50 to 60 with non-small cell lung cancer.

The CDR3 reads CASTPGGANTEAFF. The DNA of the CDR3 is TGTGCCAGTACCCCCGGGGGGGCGAACACTGAAGCTTTCTTT. The chain recombines TRBV19 with TRBJ1-1; TRBD1 is a possible D gene (6 bases). V was clipped by 7 bases and J by 1 base, with 13 bases between them. The CDR3 extends over 14 amino acids. Per the germline V gene, CDR1 is LNHDA and CDR2 is SQIVND (reference sequence).